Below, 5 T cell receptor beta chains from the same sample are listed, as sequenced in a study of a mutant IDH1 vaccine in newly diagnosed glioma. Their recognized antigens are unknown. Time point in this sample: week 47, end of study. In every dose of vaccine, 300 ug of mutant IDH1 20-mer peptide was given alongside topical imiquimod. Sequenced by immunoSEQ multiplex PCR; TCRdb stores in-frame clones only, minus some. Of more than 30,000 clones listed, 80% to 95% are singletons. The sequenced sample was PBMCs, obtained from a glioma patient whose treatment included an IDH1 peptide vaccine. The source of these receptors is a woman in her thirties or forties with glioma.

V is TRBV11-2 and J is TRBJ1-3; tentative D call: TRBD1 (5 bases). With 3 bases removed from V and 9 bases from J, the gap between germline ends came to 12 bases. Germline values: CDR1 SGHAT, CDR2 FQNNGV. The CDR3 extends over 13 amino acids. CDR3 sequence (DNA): TGTGCCAGCAGCTTTGGAACTGGGGGCACCATATATTTT. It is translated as CASSFGTGGTIYF.

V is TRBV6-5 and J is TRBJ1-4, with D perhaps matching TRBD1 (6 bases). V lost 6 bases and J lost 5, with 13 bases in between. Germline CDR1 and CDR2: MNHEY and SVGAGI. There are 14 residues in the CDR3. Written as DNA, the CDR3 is TGTGCCAGCAGCCGAGGGCAGGGGAATGAAAAACTGTTTTTT. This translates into CASSRGQGNEKLFF.

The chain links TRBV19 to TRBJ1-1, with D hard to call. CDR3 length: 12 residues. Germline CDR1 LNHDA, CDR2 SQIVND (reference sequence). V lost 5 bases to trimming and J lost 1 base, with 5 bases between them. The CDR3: CASSPKNTEAFF. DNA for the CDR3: TGTGCCAGTAGTCCCAAGAACACTGAAGCTTTCTTT.

The chain's CDR3 is CASSYDRAFYEQYF. The DNA of the CDR3 is TGTGCCAGCAGTTATGACAGGGCCTTCTACGAGCAGTACTTC. The chain joins TRBV6-5 to TRBJ2-7; TRBD1 aligns across 7 bases. This CDR3 spans 14 amino acids. V lost 3 bases, J lost 3 bases, and 5 bases stayed unmatched. The V gene's germline CDR1 is MNHEY and CDR2 SVGAGI.

CDR3 protein: CARGQFSYEQYF. CDR3 nucleotides: TGTGCCAGGGGACAGTTCTCCTACGAGCAGTACTTC. The V call is TRBV2, the J call TRBJ2-7, with TRBD1 matching over 7 bases. From germline, CDR1 is SNHLY and CDR2 FYNNEI. The CDR3 length is 12 residues. V dropped 9 bases and J dropped 0; count of bases not matched to a gene: 2.